The clone carrying this T cell receptor beta chain has only one observation. This entry belongs to a study of blood T cell repertoires in COVID-19. J lost 3 bases, V lost 4 bases, and 9 bases had no gene match. CDR1 SGHDT and CDR2 YYEEEE come from the germline V gene. This CDR3 region has 16 residues. Produced via immunoSEQ multiplex PCR; TCRdb's table is partial and in-frame only. Among over 45,000 clones listed, approximately 88% were seen once. The source material was peripheral blood. V gene TRBV5-6 combines with J gene TRBJ1-4; 7 positions match TRBD1. The TCR comes from a man aged 50 to 59 with active COVID-19. CDR3 DNA: TGTGCCAGCAGCCAGGGAGCAGGGACAGCTAATGAAAAACTGTTTTTT. Protein: CASSQGAGTANEKLFF.